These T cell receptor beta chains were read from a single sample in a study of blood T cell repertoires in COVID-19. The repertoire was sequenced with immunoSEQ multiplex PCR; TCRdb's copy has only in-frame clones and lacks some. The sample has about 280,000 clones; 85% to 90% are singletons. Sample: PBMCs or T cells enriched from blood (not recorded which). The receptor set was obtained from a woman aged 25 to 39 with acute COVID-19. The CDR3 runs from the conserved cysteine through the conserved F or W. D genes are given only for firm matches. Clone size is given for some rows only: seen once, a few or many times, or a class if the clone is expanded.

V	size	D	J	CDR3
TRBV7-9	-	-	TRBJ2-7	CASSLTTTSEQYF
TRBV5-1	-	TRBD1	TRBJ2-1	CASSQGGTGNNEQFF
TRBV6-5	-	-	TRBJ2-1	CASSPLEFEQFF
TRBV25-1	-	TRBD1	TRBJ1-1	CASSGTGGVWPDTEAFF
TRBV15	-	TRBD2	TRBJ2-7	CATSRGGGAQGEQYF
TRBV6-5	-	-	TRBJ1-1	CASSSYSRGNTEAFF
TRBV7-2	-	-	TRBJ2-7	CASSPPRGIFAYEQYF
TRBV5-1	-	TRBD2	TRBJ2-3	CASSFTPSGSSDTQYF
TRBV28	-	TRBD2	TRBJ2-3	CASSFSRELPDTQYF
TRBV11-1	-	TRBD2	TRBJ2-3	CASSSPHLAGTQYF
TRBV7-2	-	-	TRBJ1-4	CAGSPVATNEKLFF
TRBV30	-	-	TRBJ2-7	CAWGRVYEQYF
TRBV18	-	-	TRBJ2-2	CASSPQGLQTTGELFF
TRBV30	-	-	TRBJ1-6	CAWTRPGIGSPLHF
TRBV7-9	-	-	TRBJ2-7	CASSLDRGNDEQYF
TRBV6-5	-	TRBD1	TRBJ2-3	CASSGTGTGRDTQYF
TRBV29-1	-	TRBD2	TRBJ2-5	CAHGGGPQETQYF
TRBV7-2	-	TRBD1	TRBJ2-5	CASSFKDRVGLETQYF
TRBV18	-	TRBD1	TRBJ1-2	CASSLSLTGANYGYTF
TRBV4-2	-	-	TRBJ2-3	CASSQGTGLLMTDTQYF
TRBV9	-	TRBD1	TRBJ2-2	CASGLQGATVGTGELFF
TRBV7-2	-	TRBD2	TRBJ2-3	CASSLGPSGSTDTQYF
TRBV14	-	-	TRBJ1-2	CASSHGTIGGYTF
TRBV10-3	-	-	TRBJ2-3	CAISESRGRATDTQYF
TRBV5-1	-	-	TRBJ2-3	CASSLRGIGTDTQYF
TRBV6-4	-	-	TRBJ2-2	CASRQQGSGTGELFF
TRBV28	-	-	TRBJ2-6	CASVLSGANVLTF
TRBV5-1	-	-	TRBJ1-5	CASSLDGISNQPQHF
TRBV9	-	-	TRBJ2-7	CASSVGGGGEKYF
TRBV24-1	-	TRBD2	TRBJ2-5	CATSDSRGAGGPRETQYF
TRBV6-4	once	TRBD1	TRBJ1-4	CASSARTGINEKLFF
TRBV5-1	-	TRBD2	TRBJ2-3	CASSFGASGTTDTQYF
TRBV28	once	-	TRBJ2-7	CASSLFQEQYF
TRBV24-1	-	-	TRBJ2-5	CATREEGPQETQYF
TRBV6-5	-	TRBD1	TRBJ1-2	CASRTQQGADYGYTF
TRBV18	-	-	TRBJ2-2	CASSPASGELFF